One and the same sample provided the 30 T cell receptor beta chains below, sequenced in a study of T cells in Graves' hyperthyroidism and ophthalmopathy. Amplified regions were TCR beta CDR3 sequences from RNA transcripts. The HTBI primer set served for first-round RT-PCR of the TCR CDR3. TCRdb ran MiXCR on the multiplex PCR reads and lists one entry per CDR3 protein. The top ten clones hold over 15% of a sample with around 700,000 distinct CDR3 sequences, about 19% of them seen once. Input material: blood. Receptors originate from a woman aged 50 to 60 with Graves' hyperthyroidism that later progressed to Graves' ophthalmopathy.

The sample holds one count of this clonotype. This may stem from a read error, because a much larger clone lies one nucleotide away. The V and J genes are TRBV11-2 and TRBJ2-5; no clear D. CDR3 length: 13 residues. V was clipped by 5 bases and J by 1 base, with 8 bases between them. The germline V gene has CDR1 SGHAT and CDR2 FQNNGV. CDR3 residues: CASSGQSQETQYF. The CDR3 DNA follows: TGTGCCAGCAGCGGTCAGAGCCAAGAGACCCAGTACTTC. The full variable domain, its missing parts supplied by reference TRBV11-2 and TRBJ2-5, is EAGVAQSPRYKIIEKRQSVAFWCNPISGHATLYWYQQILGQGPKLLIQFQNNGVVDDSQLPKDRFSAERLKGVDSTLKIQPAKLEDSAVYLCASSGQSQETQYFGPGTRLLVL.

This clonotype was picked up one time. The rearrangement joins TRBV4-1 to TRBJ2-2; tentative D call: TRBD1 (6 bases). CDR1 and CDR2 (germline): MGHRA, YSYEKL. The V and J ends lost 0 bases and 7 bases respectively, with 9 bases between them. The CDR3 runs to 14 residues. CDR3 loop: CASSQDGTSGELFF. In nucleotides, the CDR3 is TGCGCCAGCAGCCAAGATGGGACAAGCGGGGAGCTGTTTTTT.

The chain employs TRBV6-1 and TRBJ2-7; tentative D call: TRBD2 (7 bases). CDR3 size: 15 residues. The V gene lost 8 bases and the J gene lost 3 bases, with 20 bases spanning the gap. The germline V gene encodes CDR1 MNHNS and CDR2 SASEGT. The CDR3, as DNA: TGTGCCAGCGGGAGGGGGGGGCTCGAATTCTACGAGCAGTACTTC. Protein sequence: CASGRGGLEFYEQYF.

This clonotype has only a few counts. The gene calls are TRBV5-1 and TRBJ1-2, with 11 positions matching TRBD1. The germline CDR1 and CDR2 sequences are SGHRS and YFSETQ. Unmatched junction bases numbered 3, after V lost 4 bases and J lost 13 bases. This CDR3 contains 11 residues. The CDR3 coding sequence is TGCGCCAGCAGCGAGGGGACAGGGGGCACCTTC. Translated: CASSEGTGGTF.

There are many counts of this clonotype. The chain has TRBV5-1 and TRBJ2-2, with no clear D. The CDR3 length is 15 residues. Trimming removed 5 bases at V and 5 bases at J, with 16 bases between. Germline V CDR1 and CDR2: SGHRS, YFSETQ. CDR3 region: CASSSQFDWTGELFF. In nucleotides, the CDR3 is TGCGCCAGCAGTTCCCAGTTCGATTGGACCGGGGAGCTGTTTTTT. Full variable domain (missing parts from reference TRBV5-1 and TRBJ2-2): KAGVTQTPRYLIKTRGQQVTLSCSPISGHRSVSWYQQTPGQGLQFLFEYFSETQRNKGNFPGRFSGRQFSNSRSEMNVSTLELGDSALYLCASSSQFDWTGELFFGEGSRLTVL.

V usage is TRBV5-1 and J usage is TRBJ2-4; no clear D gene. Between the trimmed V and J ends, which lost 0 bases and 5 bases, there was a span of 9 bases. This CDR3 is 14 amino acids long. Germline CDR1 reads SGHRS; CDR2 reads YFSETQ. Written as DNA, the CDR3 is TGCGCCAGCAGCTTGGGAAGCAGAGAAAACATTCAGTACTTC. Translating gives CASSLGSRENIQYF.

This clonotype appeared a few times. The chain uses TRBV7-2 and TRBJ1-2; weak D call: TRBD1 (5 bases). Germline loops: CDR1 SGHTA, CDR2 FQGNSA. V lost 0 bases to trimming and J lost 13 bases, with 9 bases between them. CDR3 size: 11 residues. The CDR3 reads CASSLAQGPTF. CDR3 sequence (DNA): TGTGCCAGCAGCTTAGCTCAGGGACCCACCTTC.

This clonotype was seen many times. The chain recombines TRBV2 with TRBJ2-2, with a tentative D call TRBD2 (6 bases). The CDR3 contains 15 residues. Trimming removed 6 bases at V and 6 bases at J, with 17 bases between. Looked up from germline, CDR1 is SNHLY and CDR2 is FYNNEI. CDR3 protein: CASSRLRGGAGELFF. CDR3 in DNA: TGTGCCAGCAGCCGATTACGGGGCGGGGCCGGGGAGCTGTTTTTT.

The chain joins TRBV5-1 to TRBJ2-1; 13 nucleotides line up with TRBD2. Germline lookup yields CDR1 SGHRS and CDR2 YFSETQ. Losses at the gene ends were 4 bases for V and 3 bases for J; bases not matched to a gene: 4. This CDR3 has 16 amino acids. Here the CDR3 DNA reads TGCGCCAGCAGCCCCAGGACTAGCGGGAGCTACAATGAGCAGTTCTTC. Translated: CASSPRTSGSYNEQFF.

This clonotype was picked up a small number of times. A much larger clone lies one base from this, so it may be a read error. This chain links TRBV5-4 with TRBJ2-1; 12 nucleotides line up with TRBD2. Near its end, the DNA agrees better with TRBJ2-7, so the J call may be wrong. Germline CDR1 and CDR2: SGHNT and YYREEE (reference sequence). The CDR3 totals 16 residues. The CDR3: CASSLITSGGTNEQYF. DNA for the CDR3: TGTGCCAGCAGCTTAATCACTAGCGGGGGGACAAATGAGCAGTACTTC.

The CDR3 sequence: CASCGQAYEQYF. CDR3 coding DNA: TGTGCCAGTTGCGGACAGGCCTACGAGCAGTACTTC. V gene TRBV12-3 or TRBV12-4 combines with J gene TRBJ2-7, with 7 bases that match TRBD1. The trim removed 9 bases at V and 2 bases at J, leaving 4 bases unmatched. This CDR3 spans 12 amino acids.

The chain combines TRBV6-1 with TRBJ1-2; TRBD1 agrees at 7 bases. Germline CDR1 reads MNHNS; CDR2 reads SASEGT. J gave up 6 bases and V 7 bases, and 8 bases lay outside the gene matches. CDR3 length equals 13 residues. CDR3 loop: CASKTQGRHGYTF. Here the CDR3 DNA reads TGTGCCAGCAAAACACAGGGGCGCCATGGCTACACCTTC.

The chain employs TRBV20-1 and TRBJ1-1; D call uncertain. The germline V gene has CDR1 DFQATT and CDR2 SNEGSKA (reference sequence). CDR3 length: 16 residues. V shed 0 bases and J shed 2 bases, with 16 bases lying between them. CDR3 nucleotides: TGCAGTGCTAGAGATTCCCTCCGCTTAGATAACACTGAAGCTTTCTTT. Translating it yields CSARDSLRLDNTEAFF.

This clonotype occurred many times. The rearrangement uses TRBV7-3 and TRBJ1-1; D gene unclear. Trimming cost V 2 bases and J 3 bases, with 13 bases left between them. Germline V gene sequence: CDR1 SGHTA, CDR2 FQGTGA. The CDR3 sequence is 15 residues long. The CDR3 region is CASSLGGSGYTEAFF. The CDR3 region has the DNA TGTGCCAGCAGCTTAGGAGGGTCGGGATACACTGAAGCTTTCTTT.

J is TRBJ1-1 and V is TRBV19, with TRBD1 as a possible D gene (5 bases). This CDR3 has 16 amino acids. CDR1 and CDR2 (germline): LNHDA, SQIVND (reference sequence). Deletions cut 3 bases from V and 2 bases from J, with 16 bases between. The CDR3 protein is CASSIAAGQINTEAFF. Written as DNA, the CDR3 is TGTGCCAGTAGTATTGCGGCGGGGCAGATCAACACTGAAGCTTTCTTT.

V gene TRBV24-1 combines with J gene TRBJ2-1; TRBD1 is a possible D gene (5 bases). The germline V and J ends were trimmed by 1 base and 5 bases, with 14 bases remaining between them. The CDR3 is 16 residues long. CDR1 and CDR2 (germline): KGHDR, SFDVKD. The CDR3 reads CATSDFRERPNNEQFF. CDR3 nucleotide sequence: TGTGCCACCAGTGATTTCAGGGAAAGACCCAACAATGAGCAGTTCTTC.

This clonotype was detected many times. The chain carries TRBV6-1 and TRBJ1-1; D ambiguous. CDR3 length equals 14 residues. V was pared by 7 bases and J by 1 base, with 13 bases between. Germline-derived CDR1 and CDR2 are MNHNS and SASEGT. The CDR3 loop is CASTPGRANTEAFF. The CDR3 DNA reads TGTGCCAGCACCCCGGGTAGGGCGAACACTGAAGCTTTCTTT.

The V gene is TRBV18, the J gene TRBJ2-3; 9 positions match TRBD2. Germline assignment: CDR1 KGHSH and CDR2 LQKENI. V lost 6 bases, J lost 0 bases, and 7 bases stayed unmatched. The CDR3 covers 16 residues. This chain's CDR3 is CASSRGGAGSTDTQYF. CDR3 coding DNA: TGTGCCAGCTCTCGCGGGGGGGCCGGGAGCACAGATACGCAGTATTTT.

A few counts support this clonotype. The J gene is TRBJ2-5, the V gene TRBV20-1, with D possibly being TRBD1 or TRBD2 (6 bases each). The germline V gene encodes CDR1 DFQATT and CDR2 SNEGSKA (reference sequence). There are 15 residues in the CDR3. Trimming took off 0 bases at V and 4 bases at J, with 15 bases between the two ends. The CDR3 DNA follows: TGCAGTGCTAGAGATCTTCGGGGGCTGGCAGAGACCCAGTACTTC. It specifies CSARDLRGLAETQYF.

The gene calls are TRBV30 and TRBJ2-3, with D possibly being TRBD2 (7 bases). There are 15 residues in the CDR3. Germline CDR1 GTSNPN, CDR2 SVGIG (reference sequence). Deletions cut 5 bases from V and 2 bases from J, with 17 bases between. Here the CDR3 DNA reads TGTGCCTGGGCCCCGGGGGGCGCGCACACAGATACGCAGTATTTT. Its translation: CAWAPGGAHTDTQYF.

The chain uses TRBV20-1 and TRBJ2-7; the D gene is possibly TRBD2 (7 bases). There are 15 residues in the CDR3. Looked up from germline, CDR1 is DFQATT and CDR2 is SNEGSKA (reference sequence). Trimming took off 0 bases at V and 1 base at J, with 13 bases between the two ends. CDR3 DNA: TGCAGTGCTAGAGATCCGGGGGGCCGTTCCTACGAGCAGTACTTC. Translating it yields CSARDPGGRSYEQYF.

The chain uses TRBV7-9 and TRBJ1-3; D remains unclear. V was cut by 2 bases and J by 2 bases, with 16 bases left in between. CDR1 and CDR2 from the germline V gene are SEHNR and FQNEAQ (reference sequence). The CDR3 runs to 17 residues. The CDR3 sequence is CASSLPLSLGPGNTIYF. The CDR3, as DNA: TGTGCCAGCAGCTTACCCCTGAGCCTAGGGCCTGGAAACACCATATATTTT.

This clonotype has more than one count but fewer than ten. The CDR3 DNA reads TGCGCCAGCAGCCCGTCCAGAGGGGTTACCGGGGAGCTGTTTTTT. It is translated as CASSPSRGVTGELFF. The chain couples TRBV10-1 to TRBJ2-2; D assignment may be TRBD1 or TRBD2 (5 bases each). Germline V CDR1 and CDR2: WNHNN, SYGVQD (reference sequence). There are 15 residues in the CDR3. The ends were cut back, 6 bases at V and 5 bases at J, with 16 bases in the middle.

This chain joins TRBV5-6 and TRBJ1-1, with D possibly matching TRBD1 (5 bases). With 3 bases removed from V and 4 bases from J, the gap between germline ends came to 19 bases. Germline CDR1 reads SGHDT; CDR2 reads YYEEEE. The CDR3 is made up of 16 amino acids. CDR3 nucleotides: TGTGCCAGCAGCTACCAGAGGGGTGAGTTGAGCACTGAAGCTTTCTTT. Encoded protein: CASSYQRGELSTEAFF. The whole variable domain, remainder taken from reference TRBV5-6 and TRBJ1-1, is DAGVTQSPTHLIKTRGQQVTLRCSPKSGHDTVSWYQQALGQGPQFIFQYYEEEERQRGNFPDRFSGHQFPNYSSELNVNALLLGDSALYLCASSYQRGELSTEAFFGQGTRLTVV.

This clonotype came up many times. The chain carries TRBV18 and TRBJ2-3; TRBD1 matches 7 bases. This CDR3 is 14 amino acids long. Germline V gives CDR1 KGHSH, CDR2 LQKENI. The junction had 3 bases not matched to a gene; V was cut back by 4 bases and J by 2 bases. CDR3 nucleotides: TGTGCCAGCTCACACGACAGGGACACAGATACGCAGTATTTT. The encoded protein is CASSHDRDTDTQYF.

This clonotype was observed at least ten times. The chain combines TRBV7-3 with TRBJ2-5; 9 bases align to TRBD1. Germline CDR1 reads SGHTA; CDR2 reads FQGTGA. There are 14 residues in the CDR3. With 5 bases clipped from V and 1 base from J, the junction kept 2 bases outside the gene matches. The CDR3 spells CASSLTGGQETQYF. The DNA of the CDR3 is TGTGCCAGCAGCCTGACAGGGGGCCAAGAGACCCAGTACTTC. The complete variable domain, with remaining parts taken from reference TRBV7-3 and TRBJ2-5, reads GAGVSQTPSNKVTEKGKYVELRCDPISGHTALYWYRQSLGQGPEFLIYFQGTGAADDSGLPNDRFFAVRPEGSVSTLKIQRTERGDSAVYLCASSLTGGQETQYFGPGTRLLVL.

This clonotype was counted between two and nine times. The chain carries TRBV7-2 and TRBJ2-7, with D tentatively TRBD1 or TRBD2 (5 bases each). The germline CDR1 and CDR2 sequences are SGHTA and FQGNSA. CDR3 length: 12 amino acids. V dropped 4 bases and J dropped 6 bases, with 10 bases sitting between them. CDR3 sequence: CASSWGRSEQYF. The CDR3 DNA reads as TGTGCCAGCAGCTGGGGACGTAGCGAGCAGTACTTC.

This clonotype has a handful of counts. V gene TRBV19 combines with J gene TRBJ1-1, with D uncertain. The CDR3 runs 13 residues. Germline V gene data show CDR1 as LNHDA and CDR2 as SQIVND (reference sequence). Trimming took off 6 bases at V and 1 base at J, with 9 bases between the two ends. This CDR3 is CASRQGSNTEAFF. CDR3 DNA: TGTGCCAGTAGGCAAGGGTCGAACACTGAAGCTTTCTTT.

This clonotype showed up many times. The rearrangement links TRBV20-1 to TRBJ1-2; D is uncertain. V shed 5 bases and J shed 4 bases, with 17 bases lying between them. Germline assignment: CDR1 DFQATT and CDR2 SNEGSKA (reference sequence). There are 14 residues in the CDR3. CDR3 coding DNA: TGCAGTGCTCTAACAAGTACCCCCTCCTATGGCTACACCTTC. As protein: CSALTSTPSYGYTF.

This clonotype was counted many times. This chain links TRBV11-2 with TRBJ2-5; D is perhaps TRBD2 (5 bases). Germline assignment: CDR1 SGHAT and CDR2 FQNNGV. This CDR3 is built from 15 residues. Deletions cut 3 bases from V and 7 bases from J, with 18 bases between. Here the CDR3 DNA reads TGTGCCAGCAGCTTGGAGTGGGGTGAGGGTGGGACCCAGTACTTC. As protein: CASSLEWGEGGTQYF.